The clone carrying this TCR beta chain has only a few counts. Germline V gives CDR1 SGHAT, CDR2 FQDESV (reference sequence). V was trimmed by 5 bases and J by 6 bases, leaving 12 bases between them. CDR3 size: 13 residues. This specimen belongs to a study of blood T cell repertoires in COVID-19. The overall study: From the United States, Italy and Spain came samples of acute and convalescent COVID-19. In each case, the material was cDNA or gDNA derived from T cells, B-cell-depleted T cells, or PBMCs.

Per the authors' pipeline: Amplification from reference gene primers served as the basis for estimated nucleated cell counts. TCRdb's table, derived via immunoSEQ multiplex PCR, lists solely in-frame clones and lacks some. V, J and clone size derive from that table, while D and trimming were established from the DNA sequence. The profile shows about 52,000 clones, about 85% of them singletons. This chain uses TRBV11-1 with TRBJ2-3, with a tentative D call TRBD1 (6 bases). Source material: peripheral blood. This TCR was sampled from a human donor in a cohort sampled during active COVID-19. CDR3 region: CASSQGKGDTQYF. CDR3 coding DNA: TGTGCCAGCAGCCAGGGGAAGGGGGATACGCAGTATTTT.